This TCR beta chain was obtained from a study of T cells in localized non-small cell lung cancer. The protocol was immunoSEQ multiplex PCR, while the TCRdb copy is restricted to in-frame clones and leaves out a portion. The sample contains some 64,000 clones, roughly nine tenths of which appear only once. Whole-study findings and limits: Without multi-region sequencing, intratumor heterogeneity could not be excluded. Median about 56 top-100 tumor clones were shared with paired adjacent lung.

V was clipped by 3 bases and J by 4 bases, with 12 bases between them. CDR3 length equals 14 residues. The germline V gene has CDR1 SGHAT and CDR2 FQNNGV. This clone was counted a few times. Its antigen is undetermined. This clonotype was sampled from a woman aged 40 to 75 with stage I lung adenocarcinoma. Sample: peripheral blood, taken before any cancer treatment. This chain links TRBV11-2 with TRBJ1-2, with a tentative D call TRBD1 (6 bases). CDR3 protein: CASSFGTNLYGYTF. DNA of the CDR3: TGTGCCAGCAGCTTCGGGACAAACCTCTATGGCTACACCTTC.